One and the same sample provided the 29 T cell receptor beta chains below, sequenced in a study of T cells in women clearing cervical HPV infection. TCRdb keeps only in-frame clones here, not all; method: immunoSEQ multiplex PCR. The specimen's table records some 30,000 clones. What was sequenced was blood buffy coat. The receptors shown here come from a woman aged 18 to 75 with a cervical HPV16 infection that either progressed to CIN3+ or cleared (not recorded which).

As to this clone: Read sequence stops 3 residues before the CDR3 end, and the germline J gene provides the missing end. V gene TRBV7-9 combines with J gene TRBJ2-4, with D possibly TRBD2 on 6 matching bases. The CDR3 covers 12 residues. From germline, CDR1 is SEHNR and CDR2 FQNEAQ (reference sequence). The CDR3 loop reads CASSLEDYGQYF. Partial CDR3 DNA: TGTGCCAGCAGCTTAGAGGACTATGGT.

Worth noting for this clone: The CDR3 goes on 3 residues after the read ends, and that part is filled in from the germline J gene. V gene TRBV10-3 combines with J gene TRBJ1-5, with D unclear. The CDR3 extends over 15 amino acids. From germline, CDR1 is ENHRY and CDR2 SYGVKD. Deletions cut 0 bases from V and 5 bases from J, with 11 bases between. Here the CDR3 reads CAISESGSLDQPQHF. The sequenced part of the CDR3 DNA is TGTGCCATCAGTGAGTCCGGGTCCCTGGATCAGCCC.

Points on this clone: The DNA ends 3 residues before the CDR3 does, and the rest of the CDR3 is filled in from the germline J gene. This sequence joins TRBV25-1 and TRBJ2-3, with D perhaps TRBD1 (6 bases). Trimming removed 6 bases at V and 1 base at J, with 11 bases between. In germline, CDR1 is MGHDK, CDR2 SYGVNS. The CDR3 totals 14 residues. The CDR3 loop reads CASRRQAGTDTQYF. The covered CDR3 bases are TGTGCCAGCAGACGACAGGCCGGCACAGATACG.

Turning to this clone: The observed sequence ends 3 residues before the CDR3 terminus, with the missing tail filled in from the germline J gene. This chain uses TRBV2 with TRBJ2-2; a weak D match, TRBD2 (5 bases). The germline V gene has CDR1 SNHLY and CDR2 FYNNEI. The CDR3 covers 14 residues. The V end was cut by 4 bases, the J end by 8 bases, with 14 bases between. The CDR3 DNA, read in part, is TGTGCCAGCAGTGTCGGGGTTTTCAGGGGGGAG. It specifies CASSVGVFRGE. The full-length CDR3 reads as CASSVGVFRGELFF.

About this clone itself: The read comes to an end 3 residues before the CDR3 does, leaving the germline J gene to fill in the end. The chain uses TRBV5-1 and TRBJ2-2, with D perhaps assigned TRBD1 or TRBD2 (5 bases each). Looked up from germline, CDR1 is SGHRS and CDR2 is YFSETQ. The CDR3 contains 16 residues. CDR3 DNA, as far as it was read: TGCGCCAGCAGCTTGGGGGAGAGCTCTGGGGCCAACGTG. Translating it yields CASSLGESSGANV. The entire CDR3 reads CASSLGESSGANVLFF.

Comments on this clone: The read terminates 3 residues ahead of where the CDR3 ends, so the germline J gene completes it. The V gene is TRBV5-8, the J gene TRBJ2-5; possible D gene TRBD2, 6 bases. This CDR3 contains 15 residues. V lost 5 bases to trimming and J lost 5 bases, with 19 bases between them. Germline CDR1 is SGHTS and CDR2 is YDEGEE. The CDR3 DNA, read in part, is TGTGCCAGCAGTTATGGACTATCGGGGCTGGAGACC. Its protein product is CASSYGLSGLET. In full, the CDR3 is CASSYGLSGLETQYF.

About this clone itself: The observed sequence ends 3 residues before the CDR3 terminus, with the missing tail filled in from the germline J gene. The chain carries TRBV18 and TRBJ1-1; D is undetermined. Germline lookup yields CDR1 KGHSH and CDR2 LQKENI. CDR3 size: 13 residues. The chain's CDR3 is CASSKGREETAFF. The sequenced CDR3 bases are TGTGCCAGCTCAAAGGGTCGAGAAGAGACA.

To note about this clone: Germline and junction disagree at one end, which may indicate a read error. The same CDR3 can be traced to other DNA sequences in this sample. CDR3 DNA (partial): TGCAGCTCCGGGGGGGTATATGGA. Protein: CSSGGVYG. The entire CDR3 reads CSSGGVYGYTF. The rearrangement links TRBV29-1 to TRBJ1-2, with D tentatively TRBD1 (5 bases). Sequencing ends 3 residues short of the CDR3 end; the germline J gene provides the rest. Germline loops: CDR1 SQVTM, CDR2 ANQGSEA. This CDR3 comprises 11 residues.

To note about this clone: Read data end 3 residues before the CDR3 end; the end is taken from the germline J gene. The chain carries TRBV19 and TRBJ2-2; possible D gene TRBD1, 6 bases. This CDR3 region has 15 residues. The germline gives CDR1 LNHDA, CDR2 SQIVND (reference sequence). Trimming took 4 bases from V and 0 from J, leaving 9 bases between them. The CDR3 protein is CASSTDRTNTGELFF. The covered CDR3 bases are TGTGCCAGTAGTACCGACAGGACGAACACCGGGGAG.

As for this clone: The CDR3 end falls 3 residues outside the read, so it is completed with the germline J gene. The rearrangement joins TRBV20-1 to TRBJ1-5; possibly TRBD1 for D (5 bases). CDR1 is DFQATT, CDR2 SNEGSKA, per germline (reference sequence). The CDR3 is 15 amino acids. This CDR3 is CSARDLAGVGDPQHF. CDR3 DNA, as far as it was read: TGCAGTGCTAGAGATCTAGCGGGGGTGGGTGATCCC.

In regard to this clone: The read ends 3 residues early relative to the CDR3; the germline J gene fills the gap. The J gene is TRBJ1-3, the V gene TRBV6-2 or TRBV6-3, with D possibly matching TRBD1 (6 bases). Trimming pared 5 bases from V and 0 bases from J, leaving 17 bases between. The CDR3 extends over 17 amino acids. The V gene's germline CDR1 is MNHEY and CDR2 SVGEGT. The CDR3 bases that were read are TGTGCCAGCAGTCAACCCGGGACACCTTCCTCTGGAAACACC. Translation: CASSQPGTPSSGNT. From start to end, the CDR3 is CASSQPGTPSSGNTIYF.

Turning to this clone: One junction end disagrees with the germline gene, perhaps due to a read error. Read coverage stops 3 residues before the CDR3 terminus; the germline J gene supplies the remainder. This sample includes further DNA sequences coding for the same CDR3. The J gene is TRBJ1-3, the V gene TRBV30, with a weak D call TRBD1 (5 bases). This CDR3 has 16 residues. The V gene's germline CDR1 is GTSNPN and CDR2 SVGIG (reference sequence). CDR3 sequence: CAWTSRVDSSGNTIYF. The sequenced CDR3 bases are TGTGCCTGGACATCCAGAGTCGACAGCTCTGGAAACACA.

Regarding this clone: Coverage ceases 3 residues before the CDR3 finishes, and the germline J gene fills in the end. The V gene is TRBV11-1, the J gene TRBJ2-3, with D unresolved. The CDR3 runs 15 residues. Germline assignment: CDR1 SGHAT and CDR2 FQDESV (reference sequence). With 5 bases removed from V and 6 bases from J, the gap between germline ends came to 18 bases. CDR3 bases read: TGTGCCAGCAGCCGCAGGTTCGGTGATATGGATACG. Translated: CASSRRFGDMDT. The full CDR3 sequence reads CASSRRFGDMDTQYF.

Concerning this clone itself: The CDR3 goes on 3 residues after the read ends, and that part is filled in from the germline J gene. The gene calls are TRBV19 and TRBJ2-2, with TRBD1 identical over 7 bases. The CDR3 spans 16 residues. CDR1 and CDR2 from the germline V gene are LNHDA and SQIVND (reference sequence). The CDR3 here is CASSIFGTVGNSPLFF. The part of the CDR3 DNA that was read is TGTGCCAGTAGTATATTCGGGACAGTTGGAAATTCACCG.

To note about this clone: Read coverage stops 3 residues before the CDR3 terminus; the germline J gene supplies the remainder. The chain carries TRBV30 and TRBJ2-4; D is undetermined. CDR3 length: 12 amino acids. Germline CDR1 GTSNPN, CDR2 SVGIG (reference sequence). CDR3: CAWSPFYYGQYF. CDR3 DNA (partial): TGTGCCTGGAGTCCCTTCTACTATGGT.

On this clone: The CDR3 is cut off 3 residues early in the read; its end comes from the germline J gene. This chain joins TRBV7-2 and TRBJ1-4, with no clear D. The germline V and J ends were trimmed by 2 bases and 8 bases, with 15 bases remaining between them. This CDR3 is built from 15 residues. Looked up from germline, CDR1 is SGHTA and CDR2 is FQGNSA. The CDR3 reads CASSLSSLRVEKLFF. The part of the CDR3 DNA that was read is TGTGCCAGCAGCTTATCGTCGCTAAGGGTCGAAAAA.

About this clone itself: The CDR3 end lies 3 residues beyond the end of the read and is filled in from the germline J gene. The chain employs TRBV5-1 and TRBJ2-5; TRBD2 agrees at 14 bases. With V trimmed by 0 bases and J by 5 bases, 9 bases remained unmatched. From germline, CDR1 is SGHRS and CDR2 YFSETQ. CDR3 length: 18 amino acids. CDR3 sequence: CASSLAGTSGGRGETQYF. Incomplete CDR3 DNA: TGCGCCAGCAGCTTGGCAGGGACTAGCGGGGGCCGAGGGGAGACC.

For this clone: Read coverage stops 3 residues before the CDR3 terminus; the germline J gene supplies the remainder. The chain recombines TRBV18 with TRBJ2-7; 7 bases are shared with TRBD2. In germline, CDR1 is KGHSH, CDR2 LQKENI. J lost 6 bases, V lost 2 bases, and 10 bases had no gene match. The CDR3 covers 15 residues. The sequenced part of the CDR3 DNA is TGTGCCAGCTCACCAGGGTCTAGCGGTTTCATCGAG. Translation: CASSPGSSGFIE. The whole CDR3 sequence is CASSPGSSGFIEQYF.

Notes on this clone: The read comes to an end 3 residues before the CDR3 does, leaving the germline J gene to fill in the end. The chain has TRBV7-3 and TRBJ2-3; 12 bases line up with TRBD2. After removal of 5 bases from V and 4 bases from J, the junction contained 7 bases not matched to a gene. The CDR3 spans 16 residues. Germline-derived CDR1 and CDR2 are SGHTA and FQGTGA. The CDR3 sequence is CASSHTSGGLSDTQYF. The covered CDR3 bases are TGTGCCAGCAGCCATACTAGCGGGGGGTTATCAGATACG. Full variable domain (outside the CDR3, taken from reference TRBV7-3 and TRBJ2-3): GAGVSQTPSNKVTEKGKYVELRCDPISGHTALYWYRQSLGQGPEFLIYFQGTGAADDSGLPNDRFFAVRPEGSVSTLKIQRTERGDSAVYLCASSHTSGGLSDTQYFGPGTRLTVL.

Points on this clone: The CDR3 goes on 3 residues after the read ends, and that part is filled in from the germline J gene. V gene TRBV23-1 combines with J gene TRBJ1-2; TRBD1 might be the D (6 bases). TRBV23-1 is an ORF, with its function uncertain. V shed 4 bases and J shed 6 bases, with 18 bases lying between them. The CDR3 is made up of 15 amino acids. The CDR3 is CASSPGKQGRDGYTF. The covered CDR3 bases are TGCGCCAGCAGTCCGGGTAAACAGGGCAGGGATGGC.

A note on this clone: With the read ending 3 residues before the CDR3 end, the germline J gene is used to fill in that end. The chain carries TRBV19 and TRBJ1-1; 7 nucleotides agree with TRBD1. The CDR3 length is 16 residues. Germline values: CDR1 LNHDA, CDR2 SQIVND (reference sequence). V lost 5 bases to trimming and J lost 1 base; unmatched junction nucleotides: 10. The CDR3 bases that were read are TGTGCCAGTAGTCTGACAGGGTTTGGAGGGAACACTGAA. Translating gives CASSLTGFGGNTE. The CDR3, in full, reads CASSLTGFGGNTEAFF.

In regard to this clone: The sequence runs out 3 residues before the end of the CDR3; the remainder is reconstructed from the germline J gene. The chain is built from TRBV11-3 and TRBJ1-1, with 7 bases matching TRBD1. Trimming at V came to 5 bases and at J to 5 bases, leaving 11 bases not matched to a gene. CDR1 and CDR2 (germline): SGHNT, YENEEA. The CDR3 is 15 residues long. Here the CDR3 reads CASSTSSTGKTEAFF. CDR3 bases read: TGTGCCAGCAGCACCTCTTCGACAGGGAAAACTGAA.

Turning to this clone: The read ends 3 residues before the CDR3 terminus; that terminus is restored from the germline J gene. V is TRBV7-2 and J is TRBJ2-2, with D tentatively TRBD1 or TRBD2 (5 bases each). Trimming removed 8 bases from V and 4 bases from J, with 14 bases in between. The CDR3 contains 14 residues. Germline-derived CDR1 and CDR2 are SGHTA and FQGNSA. The CDR3 reads CASRRGEFTGELFF. The sequenced part of the CDR3 DNA is TGTGCCAGCCGCAGAGGGGAGTTCACCGGGGAG.

A word on this clone: Sequencing ends 3 residues short of the CDR3 end; the germline J gene provides the rest. The V and J genes are TRBV30 and TRBJ1-1; D remains ambiguous. The CDR3 has 12 residues. Germline V gives CDR1 GTSNPN, CDR2 SVGIG (reference sequence). CDR3 region: CAWSESSGRAFF. The DNA read from the CDR3 is TGTGCCTGGAGTGAGTCTAGCGGGAGA.

Notes on this clone: The CDR3 end falls 3 residues outside the read, so it is completed with the germline J gene. The V call is TRBV7-2, the J call TRBJ2-2, with 7 positions matching TRBD1. The CDR3 contains 12 residues. The germline V gene encodes CDR1 SGHTA and CDR2 FQGNSA. Incomplete CDR3 DNA: TGTGCCAGCAGCTTTTCAGGGGGAAAG. Its translation is CASSFSGGK. The CDR3 in full is CASSFSGGKLFF.

CDR3 DNA (partial): TGTGCCAGCAGCTTAGCAGTTCCAGGGGGCTACTACAATGAG. It translates to CASSLAVPGGYYNE. The complete CDR3 sequence is CASSLAVPGGYYNEQFF. The V gene is TRBV7-2, the J gene TRBJ2-1; TRBD1 aligns across 8 bases. The read ends 3 residues early relative to the CDR3; the germline J gene fills the gap. The CDR3 extends over 17 amino acids. J was trimmed by 3 bases and V by 0 bases; bases with no gene match: 7. The germline V gene encodes CDR1 SGHTA and CDR2 FQGNSA.

Remarks on this clone: Read data end 3 residues before the CDR3 end; the end is taken from the germline J gene. The V gene is TRBV5-1, the J gene TRBJ1-2, with 7 bases matching TRBD1. The CDR3 covers 14 residues. The J segment lost 3 bases and the V segment lost 4 bases, leaving 6 bases of the junction unmatched. Germline V gene sequence: CDR1 SGHRS, CDR2 YFSETQ. CDR3 sequence reads: CASSAGTADYGYTF. The covered CDR3 bases are TGCGCCAGCAGCGCTGGGACAGCGGACTATGGC.

A remark on this clone: Coverage ceases 3 residues before the CDR3 finishes, and the germline J gene fills in the end. The chain combines TRBV10-3 with TRBJ2-1; 7 bases map to TRBD1. Germline loops: CDR1 ENHRY, CDR2 SYGVKD. J lost 5 bases, V lost 0 bases, and 10 bases had no gene match. The CDR3 runs 17 residues. The CDR3: CAISESGKGARDNEQFF. Incomplete CDR3 DNA: TGTGCCATCAGTGAGTCTGGAAAGGGGGCGAGGGACAATGAG.

Regarding this clone: The read is 3 residues too short to cover the CDR3 end, so that end is filled in from the germline J gene. The chain recombines TRBV7-8 with TRBJ2-2, with a tentative D call TRBD1 (5 bases). CDR1 SGHVS and CDR2 FQNEAQ come from the germline V gene. The CDR3 runs to 18 residues. Deletions cut 1 base from V and 5 bases from J, with 20 bases between. The CDR3 is CASSLGPISAGITGELFF. CDR3 DNA (partial): TGTGCCAGCAGCTTAGGCCCCATCAGCGCAGGGATTACCGGGGAG.